A selection of T cell receptor beta chains follows, all from one sample in a study of PD-1 blockade in classical Hodgkin lymphoma. Profiling relied on immunoSEQ multiplex PCR, and the TCRdb table lists in-frame clones only, not all of them. Among roughly 52,000 clones listed, about nine tenths were seen once. Sequencing was performed on peripheral blood mononuclear cells (PBMCs), taken before the fourth cycle of nivolumab. These receptor sequences come from a human donor with classical Hodgkin lymphoma. Both conserved end residues are part of each CDR3. The D gene is left open where the match is weak. Where a row states a size, it is once, few, many or the class of an expanded clone; other rows omit it.

d_gene	v_gene	j_gene	abundance	CDR3nt	CDR3aa
NA	TRBV29-1	TRBJ1-1	NA	TGCAGCGTTGAAGATCCTGGGAAAGCTTTCTTT	CSVEDPGKAFF
NA	TRBV7-2	TRBJ1-5	NA	TGTGCCAGCAGCGAAAGGGCAAGGGATCAGCCCCAGCATTTT	CASSERARDQPQHF
TRBD1	TRBV7-8	TRBJ2-2	NA	TGTGCCAGCAGCCGGACAGGGGGCCGAACCGGGGAGCTGTTTTTT	CASSRTGGRTGELFF
TRBD1	TRBV5-1	TRBJ2-7	NA	TGCGCCAGCAGCCCGGGACAGGGAAGATCCAACGAGCAGTACTTC	CASSPGQGRSNEQYF
NA	TRBV28	TRBJ2-7	once	TGTGCCAGCAGACAGGACGCCTACGAGCAGTACTTC	CASRQDAYEQYF
NA	TRBV7-8	TRBJ1-1	few	TGTGCCAGCAGCCTCGGAACAGGGATGAACACTGAAGCTTTCTTT	CASSLGTGMNTEAFF
TRBD2	TRBV27	TRBJ2-3	NA	TGTGCCAGCAGTTTAGCGGGGGGGCCAGCAGATACGCAGTATTTT	CASSLAGGPADTQYF
TRBD2	TRBV5-1	TRBJ2-7	NA	TGCGCCAGCAGCTTGGAAACTAGCGGCATCTCCTACGAGCAGTACTTC	CASSLETSGISYEQYF
NA	TRBV5-3	TRBJ2-7	NA	TGTGCCAGAAGTCCTGGGGCGGGGGCCTGTCGCTACGAGCAGTACTTC	CARSPGAGACRYEQYF
NA	TRBV5-1	TRBJ2-7	NA	TGCGCCAGCAGCTTGGGCCCACCCCCGGACGAGCAGTACTTC	CASSLGPPPDEQYF